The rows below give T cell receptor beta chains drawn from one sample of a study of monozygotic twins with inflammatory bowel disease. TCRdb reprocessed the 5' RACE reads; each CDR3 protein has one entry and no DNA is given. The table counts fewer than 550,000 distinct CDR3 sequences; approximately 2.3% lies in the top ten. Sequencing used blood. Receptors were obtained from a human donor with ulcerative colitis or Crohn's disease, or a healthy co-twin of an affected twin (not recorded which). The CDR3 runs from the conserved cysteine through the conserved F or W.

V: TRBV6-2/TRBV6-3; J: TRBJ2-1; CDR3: CASTPWSASGTLGAYNEQFF
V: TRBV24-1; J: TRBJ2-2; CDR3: CATSDPKNTGELFF
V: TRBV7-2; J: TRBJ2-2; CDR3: CASSLAGLAVNTGELFF
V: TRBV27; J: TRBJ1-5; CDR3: CASGFLGAQHF
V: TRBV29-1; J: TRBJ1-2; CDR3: CSVDEWTQNYGYTF
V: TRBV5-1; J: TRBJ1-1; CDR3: CASSSRYGTKGEAFF
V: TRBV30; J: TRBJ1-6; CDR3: CAYSTGLNSPLHF
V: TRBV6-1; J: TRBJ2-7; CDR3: CASSDFGEGTYEQYF
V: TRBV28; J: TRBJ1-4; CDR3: CASSSGQGANYEKLFF
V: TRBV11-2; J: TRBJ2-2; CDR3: CATKPGGARGRNTGELFF
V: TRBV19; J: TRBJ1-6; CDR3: CATSDSENSPLHF
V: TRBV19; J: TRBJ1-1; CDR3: CASSPPRWNTEAFF
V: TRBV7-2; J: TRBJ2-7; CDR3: CASSLGGDGVYEQYF
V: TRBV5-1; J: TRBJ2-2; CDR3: CASSIQGLNTGELFF
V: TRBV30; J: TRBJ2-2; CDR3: CAWSLRTGELFF
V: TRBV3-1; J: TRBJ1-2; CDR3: CASSQGPALGGYTF
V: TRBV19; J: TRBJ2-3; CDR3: CASSWGGLSTDTQYF
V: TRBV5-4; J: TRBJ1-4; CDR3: CASSLDGISANEKLFF
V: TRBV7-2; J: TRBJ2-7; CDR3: CASSLSSGIVEQYF
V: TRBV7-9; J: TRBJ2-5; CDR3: CASSLRSGTGETQYF
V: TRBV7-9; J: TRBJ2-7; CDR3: CASSDPGEGESYEQYF
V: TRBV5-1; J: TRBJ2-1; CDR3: CASSFSGMEYNEQFF
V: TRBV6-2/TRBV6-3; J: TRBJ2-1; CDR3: CASSGREIYNEQFF
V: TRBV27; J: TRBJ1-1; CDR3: CASRLGGYEAFF
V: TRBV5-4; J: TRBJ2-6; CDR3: CASSSGTSYSGANVLTF
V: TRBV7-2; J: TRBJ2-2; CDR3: CAGSLVREPGELFF
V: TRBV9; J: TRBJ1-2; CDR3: CASSVGRGYGYTF
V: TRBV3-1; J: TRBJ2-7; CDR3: CASSQVPGNSYEQYF
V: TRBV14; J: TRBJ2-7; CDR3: CASSPSSSGNLYEQYF
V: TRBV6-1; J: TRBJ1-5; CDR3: CASAKQGANQPQHF
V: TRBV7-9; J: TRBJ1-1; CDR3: CASSVGQGAEAFF
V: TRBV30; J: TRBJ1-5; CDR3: CAWSRSANNQPQHF
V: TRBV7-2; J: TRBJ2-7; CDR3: CASSLTKLGTSWYEQYF
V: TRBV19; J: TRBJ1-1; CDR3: CASSRARTGSATEAFF
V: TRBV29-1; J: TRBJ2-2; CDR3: CSGGVFTGELFF
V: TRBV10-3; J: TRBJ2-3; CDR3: CATRTSGGGDTQYF
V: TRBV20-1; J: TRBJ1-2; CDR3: CSARGTLVAYTF
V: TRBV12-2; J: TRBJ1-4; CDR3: CALPGQGGKLFF
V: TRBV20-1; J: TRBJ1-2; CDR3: CSGVVGAGYTF
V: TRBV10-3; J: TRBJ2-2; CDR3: CAISERGANTGELFF
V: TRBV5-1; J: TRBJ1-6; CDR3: CASSLEPGRLNSPLHF
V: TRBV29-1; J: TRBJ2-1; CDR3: CSVVAGVHEQFF
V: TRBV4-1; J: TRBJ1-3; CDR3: CASSRLPGGDSGNTIYF